This T cell receptor beta chain was sequenced for a study of shared clonotypes between healthy human individuals. General study results and limits: Rarefaction indicated that sorted-subset sequencing remained incomplete although depth was large. All-four-donor shared clonotypes had higher generation probabilities than non-shared clonotypes did.

Germline V gene sequence: CDR1 SGHRS, CDR2 YFSETQ. J was trimmed by 2 bases and V by 3 bases; bases with no gene match: 5. CDR3 length equals 14 residues. For this clone: Antigen specificity is unknown.

The assay ran at deep level. Several immunoSEQ plates received, in even portions, the genomic DNA of each subset. Only in-frame clones appear in the TCRdb table, and some are missing; sequencing was by immunoSEQ multiplex PCR. The table lists 98,000 or so clones, over 65% of them singletons. The TCR sequence derives from a woman aged 25-40 years in good health. The sample taken for sequencing was memory CD8+ T cells sorted from blood. Described subset: CD45RO+ cells pooled with CCR7-negative TemRA cells. This sequence joins TRBV5-1 and TRBJ2-7; TRBD1 aligns across 7 bases. CDR3 nucleotides: TGCGCCAGCAGCTCCCGGGACAGTGCCTACGAGCAGTACTTC. Encoded protein: CASSSRDSAYEQYF.